This is a list of T cell receptor beta chains from one sample in a study of blood T cell repertoires in COVID-19. The protocol was immunoSEQ multiplex PCR, while the TCRdb copy is restricted to in-frame clones and leaves out a portion. The sample includes about 370,000 clones, 80% to 90% of them seen just once. Sample: PBMCs or T cells enriched from blood (not recorded which). Every receptor here comes from a man aged 18 to 29 who had recovered from COVID-19. Each CDR3 is given with its conserved first and last residue. The D gene is left open where the match is weak. Only some rows state a clone size, as once, few, many or a class for expanded clones.

J | V | D | size | CDR3 | DNA
TRBJ1-2 | TRBV5-1 | - | few | CASNNNYGYTF | TGCGCCAGCAACAATAACTATGGCTACACCTTC
TRBJ2-1 | TRBV10-3 | - | - | CAISVAGKLNEQFF | TGTGCCATCAGTGTTGCAGGGAAACTGAATGAGCAGTTCTTC
TRBJ1-6 | TRBV28 | - | - | CASVVAGKASPLHF | TGTGCCAGCGTTGTAGCAGGGAAGGCATCACCCCTCCACTTT
TRBJ2-2 | TRBV28 | TRBD2 | - | CASSLPLGKRGGSTGELFF | TGTGCCAGCAGTTTACCCCTCGGGAAGCGGGGGGGTTCCACCGGGGAGCTGTTTTTT
TRBJ2-4 | TRBV5-4 | - | - | CASSARVGPLNIQYF | TGTGCCAGCAGCGCCAGGGTAGGGCCCCTAAACATTCAGTACTTC
TRBJ1-1 | TRBV6-5 | - | - | CASRGQHTEAFF | TGTGCCAGCAGGGGGCAGCACACTGAAGCTTTCTTT
TRBJ2-3 | TRBV6-6 | TRBD2 | - | CASSRRGSSGFSDTQYF | TGTGCCAGCAGTCGTCGGGGTTCTAGCGGGTTTTCAGATACGCAGTATTTT
TRBJ2-5 | TRBV5-1 | TRBD2 | - | CASFSGGEGETQYF | TGCGCCAGCTTTTCCGGCGGGGAGGGGGAGACCCAGTACTTC
TRBJ1-2 | TRBV18 | - | - | CASSPNLPGANYGYTF | TGTGCCAGCTCACCTAATTTGCCCGGAGCTAACTATGGCTACACCTTC
TRBJ2-7 | TRBV5-6 | - | - | CASSSRGTSYEQYF | TGTGCCAGCAGCTCACGGGGTACTTCCTACGAGCAGTACTTC
TRBJ2-6 | TRBV9 | - | - | CASSPGIGAGANVLTF | TGTGCCAGCAGCCCCGGAATAGGGGCCGGGGCCAACGTCCTGACTTTC
TRBJ1-2 | TRBV6-5 | - | once | CASTRRVVHGYTF | TGTGCCAGCACCCGCAGGGTGGTGCATGGCTACACCTTC
TRBJ2-7 | TRBV10-3 | TRBD2 | few | CAIGGSGAGEQYF | TGTGCCATCGGGGGTAGCGGGGCCGGCGAGCAGTACTTC
TRBJ2-2 | TRBV11-3 | TRBD1 | - | CASSLGQGMAGELFF | TGTGCCAGCAGCCTGGGACAGGGTATGGCCGGGGAGCTGTTTTTT
TRBJ2-2 | TRBV24-1 | TRBD2 | - | CATSDRTSGGAGELFF | TGTGCCACCAGTGACCGGACTAGCGGGGGGGCGGGGGAGCTGTTTTTT
TRBJ1-4 | TRBV6-2/TRBV6-3 | TRBD1 | - | CASSFRNTGQTNEKLFF | TGTGCCAGCAGTTTCCGAAACACGGGACAGACTAATGAAAAACTGTTTTTT
TRBJ1-3 | TRBV10-3 | - | - | CAISERGQQSSGNTIYF | TGTGCCATCAGTGAGAGGGGCCAGCAGAGCTCTGGAAACACCATATATTTT
TRBJ2-3 | TRBV19 | TRBD1 | - | CASSRSGGPDTQYF | TGTGCCAGTAGTAGGTCAGGGGGCCCAGATACGCAGTATTTT
TRBJ1-2 | TRBV3-1/TRBV3-2 | TRBD1 | - | CASSSFDRGRPFYGYTF | TGTGCCAGCAGCAGCTTTGACAGGGGGCGGCCCTTCTATGGCTACACCTTC
TRBJ1-3 | TRBV5-1 | - | - | CASSVGVPGNTIYF | TGCGCCAGCAGCGTAGGGGTGCCTGGAAACACCATATATTTT
TRBJ1-3 | TRBV5-6 | TRBD1 | - | CASSLVGGQARNTIYF | TGTGCCAGCAGCTTGGTGGGGGGACAGGCTCGAAACACCATATATTTT
TRBJ1-2 | TRBV5-6 | - | once | CASSLILAGNDYGYTF | TGTGCCAGCAGCTTAATCCTGGCAGGGAATGACTATGGCTACACCTTC
TRBJ2-2 | TRBV2 | - | - | CASSLGLEGGELFF | TGTGCCAGCAGCCTTGGACTGGAAGGCGGGGAGCTGTTTTTT